The source of this T cell receptor (beta chain) is a study of patients and donors after allogeneic stem cell transplantation. One entry per CDR3 protein results from TCRdb running MiXCR on the RT-PCR reads. The data show roughly 940,000 distinct CDR3 sequences, with approximately 19% seen just once and around 5.5% held by the top ten. V was shortened by 4 bases and J by 3 bases, with 11 bases between the two germline ends. Germline CDR1 and CDR2: GTSNPN and SVGIG (reference sequence). This CDR3 spans 13 amino acids. Sequenced: blood, either unsorted or a sorted T cell fraction (not recorded which). The rearrangement uses TRBV30 and TRBJ2-3, with D unresolved. The sequence derives from a human donor who was either an allogeneic HSCT recipient or a stem cell or donor lymphocyte infusion donor (not recorded which). It is not recorded whose cells these are; they may come from a transplant donor. CDR3 bases: TGTGCCTGGACCGGAGTGAGGACAGATACGCAGTATTTT. It yields the protein CAWTGVRTDTQYF.